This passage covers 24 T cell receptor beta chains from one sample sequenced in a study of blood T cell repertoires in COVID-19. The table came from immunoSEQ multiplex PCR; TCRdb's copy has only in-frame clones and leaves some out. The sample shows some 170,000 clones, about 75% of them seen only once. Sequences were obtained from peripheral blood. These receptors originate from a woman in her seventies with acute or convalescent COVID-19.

The CDR3 DNA sequence: TGTGCCAGCACAAAGGACAGGGGGATCGGAGATACGCAGTATTTT. Amino acid sequence: CASTKDRGIGDTQYF. This sequence joins TRBV2 and TRBJ2-3; 10 bases match TRBD1. Looked up from germline, CDR1 is SNHLY and CDR2 is FYNNEI. Unmatched junction bases numbered 9, after V lost 7 bases and J lost 5 bases. The CDR3 contains 15 residues. The complete variable domain, with remaining parts taken from reference TRBV2 and TRBJ2-3, reads EPEVTQTPSHQVTQMGQEVILRCVPISNHLYFYWYRQILGQKVEFLVSFYNNEISEKSEIFDDQFSVERPDGSNFTLKIRSTKLEDSAMYFCASTKDRGIGDTQYFGPGTRLTVL.

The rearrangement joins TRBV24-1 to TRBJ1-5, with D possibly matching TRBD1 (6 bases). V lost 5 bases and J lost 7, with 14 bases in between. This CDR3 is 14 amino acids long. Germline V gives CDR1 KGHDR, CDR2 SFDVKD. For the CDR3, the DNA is TGTGCCACCAGTGCGGGGTTCCAGGGGCAGCCCCAGCATTTT. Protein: CATSAGFQGQPQHF.

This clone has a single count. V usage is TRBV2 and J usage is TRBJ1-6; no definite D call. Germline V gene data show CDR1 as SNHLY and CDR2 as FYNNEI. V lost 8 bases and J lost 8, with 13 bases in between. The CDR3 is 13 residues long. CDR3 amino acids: CASLKAVYSPLHF. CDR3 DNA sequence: TGTGCCAGCCTCAAAGCGGTTTATTCACCCCTCCACTTT.

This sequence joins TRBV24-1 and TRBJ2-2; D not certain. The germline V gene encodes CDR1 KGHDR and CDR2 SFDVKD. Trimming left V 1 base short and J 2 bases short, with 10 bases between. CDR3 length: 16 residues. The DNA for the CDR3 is TGTGCCACCAGTGATTTTTCAGAATTTAACACCGGGGAGCTGTTTTTT. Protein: CATSDFSEFNTGELFF.

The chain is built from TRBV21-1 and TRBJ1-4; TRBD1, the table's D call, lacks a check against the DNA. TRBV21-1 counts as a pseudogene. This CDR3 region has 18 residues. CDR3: CASSKENRTGNLEEKLFF. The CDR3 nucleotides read TGTGCCAGCAGCAAAGAAAATAGGACAGGGAATCTTGAGGAAAAACTGTTTTTT.

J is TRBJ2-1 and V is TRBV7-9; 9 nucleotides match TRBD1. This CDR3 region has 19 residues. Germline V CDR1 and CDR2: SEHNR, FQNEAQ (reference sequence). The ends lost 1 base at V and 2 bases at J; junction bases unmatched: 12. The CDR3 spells CASSLVQTGRQGAYNEQFF. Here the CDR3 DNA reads TGTGCCAGCAGCTTAGTTCAGACGGGAAGACAGGGGGCCTACAATGAGCAGTTCTTC.

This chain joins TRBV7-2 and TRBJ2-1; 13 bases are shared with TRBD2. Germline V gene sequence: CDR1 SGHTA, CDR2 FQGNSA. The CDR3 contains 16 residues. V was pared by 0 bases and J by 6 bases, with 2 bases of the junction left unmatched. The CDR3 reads CASSLAGLAGVNEQFF. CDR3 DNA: TGTGCCAGCAGCTTAGCCGGACTAGCGGGGGTCAATGAGCAGTTCTTC.

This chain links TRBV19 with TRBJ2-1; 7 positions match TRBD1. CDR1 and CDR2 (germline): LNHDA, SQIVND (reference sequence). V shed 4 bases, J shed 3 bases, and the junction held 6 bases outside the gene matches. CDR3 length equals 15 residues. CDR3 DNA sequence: TGTGCCAGTAGTAAAACAGGGGATAACTACAATGAGCAGTTCTTC. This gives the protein CASSKTGDNYNEQFF.

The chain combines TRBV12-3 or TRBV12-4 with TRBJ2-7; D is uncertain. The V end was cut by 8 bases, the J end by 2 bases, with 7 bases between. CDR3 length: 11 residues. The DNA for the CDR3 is TGTGCCAGCTCCACTGCCTACGAGCAGTACTTC. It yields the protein CASSTAYEQYF.

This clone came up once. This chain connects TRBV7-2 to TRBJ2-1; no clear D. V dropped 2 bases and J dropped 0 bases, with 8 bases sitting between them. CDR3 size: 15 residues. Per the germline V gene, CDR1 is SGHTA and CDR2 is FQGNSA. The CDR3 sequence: CASSLSVSSYNEQFF. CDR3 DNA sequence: TGTGCCAGCAGCTTAAGCGTAAGCTCCTACAATGAGCAGTTCTTC.

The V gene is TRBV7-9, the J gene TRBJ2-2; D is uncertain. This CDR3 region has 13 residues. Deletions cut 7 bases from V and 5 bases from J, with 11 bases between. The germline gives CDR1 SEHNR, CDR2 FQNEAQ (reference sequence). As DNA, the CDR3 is TGTGCCAGCACCGCAACGAGAACCGGGGAGCTGTTTTTT. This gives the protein CASTATRTGELFF.

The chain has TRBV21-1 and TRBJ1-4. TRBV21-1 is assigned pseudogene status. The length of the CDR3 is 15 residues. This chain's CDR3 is CASSKAGRRRCKLFF. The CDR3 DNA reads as TGTGCCAGCAGCAAAGCAGGGAGGAGGCGATGCAAACTGTTTTTT.

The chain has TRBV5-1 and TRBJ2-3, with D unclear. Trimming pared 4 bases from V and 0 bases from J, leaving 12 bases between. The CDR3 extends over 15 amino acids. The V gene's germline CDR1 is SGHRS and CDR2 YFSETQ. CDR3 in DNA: TGCGCCAGCAGCCCCTGGGCCCCTAGCACAGATACGCAGTATTTT. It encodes CASSPWAPSTDTQYF.

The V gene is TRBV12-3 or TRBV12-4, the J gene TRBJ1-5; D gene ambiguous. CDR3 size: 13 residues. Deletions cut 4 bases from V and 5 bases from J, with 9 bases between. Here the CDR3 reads CASSSRIYQPQHF. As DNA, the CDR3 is TGTGCCAGCAGTTCCAGGATTTATCAGCCCCAGCATTTT.

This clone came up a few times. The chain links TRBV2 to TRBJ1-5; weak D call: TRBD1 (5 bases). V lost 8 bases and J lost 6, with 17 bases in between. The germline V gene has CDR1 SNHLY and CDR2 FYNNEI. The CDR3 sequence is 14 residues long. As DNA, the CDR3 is TGTGCCAGCGGGGGGGTCAATGGTCGTCAGCCCCAGCATTTT. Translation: CASGGVNGRQPQHF. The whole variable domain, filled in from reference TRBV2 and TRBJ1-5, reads EPEVTQTPSHQVTQMGQEVILRCVPISNHLYFYWYRQILGQKVEFLVSFYNNEISEKSEIFDDQFSVERPDGSNFTLKIRSTKLEDSAMYFCASGGVNGRQPQHFGDGTRLSIL.

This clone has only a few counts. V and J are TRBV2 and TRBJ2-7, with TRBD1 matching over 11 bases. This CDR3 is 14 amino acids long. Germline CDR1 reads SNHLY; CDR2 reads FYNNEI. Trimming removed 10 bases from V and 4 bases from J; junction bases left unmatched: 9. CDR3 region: CATSRDRGMYEQYF. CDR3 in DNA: TGTGCCACTTCGAGGGACAGGGGGATGTACGAGCAGTACTTC.

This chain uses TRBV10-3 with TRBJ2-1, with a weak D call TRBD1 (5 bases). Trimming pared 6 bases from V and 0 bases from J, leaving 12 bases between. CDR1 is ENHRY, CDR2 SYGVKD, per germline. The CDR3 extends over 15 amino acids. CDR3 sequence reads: CAISIQDSSYNEQFF. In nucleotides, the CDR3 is TGTGCCATCAGCATACAGGATAGCTCCTACAATGAGCAGTTCTTC.

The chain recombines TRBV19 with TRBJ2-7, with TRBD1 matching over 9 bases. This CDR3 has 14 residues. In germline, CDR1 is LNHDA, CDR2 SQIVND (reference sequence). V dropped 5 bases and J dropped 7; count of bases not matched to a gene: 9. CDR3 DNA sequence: TGTGCCAGTAGTCCGTCGACAGGGGGATATGAGCAGTACTTC. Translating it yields CASSPSTGGYEQYF.

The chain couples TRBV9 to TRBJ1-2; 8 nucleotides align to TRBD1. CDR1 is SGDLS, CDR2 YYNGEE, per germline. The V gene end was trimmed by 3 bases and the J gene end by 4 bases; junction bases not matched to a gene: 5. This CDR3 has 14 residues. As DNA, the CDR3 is TGTGCCAGCAGCGCAGACAGGGGCCTCTATGGCTACACCTTC. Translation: CASSADRGLYGYTF.

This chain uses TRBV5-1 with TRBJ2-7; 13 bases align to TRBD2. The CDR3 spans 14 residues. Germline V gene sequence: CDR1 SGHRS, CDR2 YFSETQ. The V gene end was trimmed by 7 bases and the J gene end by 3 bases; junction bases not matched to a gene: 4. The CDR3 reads CASSGTSGIYEQYF. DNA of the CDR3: TGCGCCAGCTCCGGGACTAGCGGGATCTACGAGCAGTACTTC.

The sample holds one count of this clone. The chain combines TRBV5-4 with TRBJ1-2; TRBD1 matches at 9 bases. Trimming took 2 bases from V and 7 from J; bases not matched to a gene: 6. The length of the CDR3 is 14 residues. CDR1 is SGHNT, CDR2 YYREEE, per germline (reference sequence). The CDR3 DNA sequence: TGTGCCAGCAGCTTAGACAGGGGGACGGGTGGCTACACCTTC. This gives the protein CASSLDRGTGGYTF.

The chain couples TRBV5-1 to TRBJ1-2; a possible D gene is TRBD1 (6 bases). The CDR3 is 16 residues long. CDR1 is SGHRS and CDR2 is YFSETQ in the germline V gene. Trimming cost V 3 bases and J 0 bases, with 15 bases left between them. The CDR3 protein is CASSYSGTQANYGYTF. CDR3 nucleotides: TGCGCCAGCAGCTATTCCGGGACACAGGCTAACTATGGCTACACCTTC. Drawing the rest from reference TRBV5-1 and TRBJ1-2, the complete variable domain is KAGVTQTPRYLIKTRGQQVTLSCSPISGHRSVSWYQQTPGQGLQFLFEYFSETQRNKGNFPGRFSGRQFSNSRSEMNVSTLELGDSALYLCASSYSGTQANYGYTFGSGTRLTVV.

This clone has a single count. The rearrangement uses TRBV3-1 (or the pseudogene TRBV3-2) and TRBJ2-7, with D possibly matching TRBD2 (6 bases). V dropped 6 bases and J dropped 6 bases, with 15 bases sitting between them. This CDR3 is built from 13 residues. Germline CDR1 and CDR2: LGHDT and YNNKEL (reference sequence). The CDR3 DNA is TGTGCCAGCAGGCATGCAATCGGGGGCGAGCAGTACTTC. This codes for CASRHAIGGEQYF.

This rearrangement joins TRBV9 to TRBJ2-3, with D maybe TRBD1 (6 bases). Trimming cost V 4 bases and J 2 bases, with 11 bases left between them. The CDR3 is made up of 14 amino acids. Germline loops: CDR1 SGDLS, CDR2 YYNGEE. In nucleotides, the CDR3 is TGTGCCAGCAGCCCAGGGGCCTACACAGATACGCAGTATTTT. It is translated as CASSPGAYTDTQYF.